The subject of this entry is one T cell receptor (beta chain). Sequenced by immunoSEQ multiplex PCR; TCRdb stores in-frame clones only, minus some. The sample has around 300,000 clones; less than 85% are singletons. The sample belongs to a study of blood T cell repertoires in COVID-19. CDR1 and CDR2 (germline): MNHEY, SVGEGT. The J segment lost 5 bases and the V segment lost 6 bases, leaving 6 bases of the junction unmatched. CDR3 length: 13 residues. Material: PBMCs or T cells enriched from blood (not recorded which). This TCR was recovered from a woman in her forties or fifties who had recovered from COVID-19. The rearrangement joins TRBV6-2 or TRBV6-3 to TRBJ2-5; 7 bases map to TRBD2. DNA of the CDR3: TGTGCCAGCAGCACGCGGGGGTGGGAGACCCAGTACTTC. It specifies CASSTRGWETQYF.